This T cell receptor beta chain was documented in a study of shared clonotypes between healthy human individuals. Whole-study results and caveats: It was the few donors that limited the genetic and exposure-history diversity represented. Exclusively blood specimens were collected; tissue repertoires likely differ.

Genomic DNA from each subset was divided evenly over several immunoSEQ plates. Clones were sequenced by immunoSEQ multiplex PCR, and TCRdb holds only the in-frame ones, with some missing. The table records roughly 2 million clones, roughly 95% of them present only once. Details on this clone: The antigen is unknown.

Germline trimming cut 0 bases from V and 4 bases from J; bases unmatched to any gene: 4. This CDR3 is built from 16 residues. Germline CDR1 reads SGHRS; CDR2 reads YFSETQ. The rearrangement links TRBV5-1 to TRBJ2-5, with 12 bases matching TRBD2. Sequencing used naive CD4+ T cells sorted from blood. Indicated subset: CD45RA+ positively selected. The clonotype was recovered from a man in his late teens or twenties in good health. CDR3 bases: TGCGCCAGCAGCTTGGTGGCTAGCGGGAGGGGAGAGACCCAGTACTTC. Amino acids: CASSLVASGRGETQYF.